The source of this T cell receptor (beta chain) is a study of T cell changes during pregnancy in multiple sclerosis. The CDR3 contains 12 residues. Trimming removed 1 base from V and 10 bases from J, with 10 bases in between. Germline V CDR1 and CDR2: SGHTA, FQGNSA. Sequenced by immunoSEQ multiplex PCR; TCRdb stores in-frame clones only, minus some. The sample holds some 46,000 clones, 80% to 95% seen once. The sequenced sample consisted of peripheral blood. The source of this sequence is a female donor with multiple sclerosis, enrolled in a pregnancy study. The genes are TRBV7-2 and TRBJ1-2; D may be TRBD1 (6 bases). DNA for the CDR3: TGTGCCAGCAGCTTAGAAGGGACATCCTACACCTTC. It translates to CASSLEGTSYTF.